This T cell receptor beta chain was identified in a study of PD-1 blockade in classical Hodgkin lymphoma. The CDR3 contains 15 residues. Germline CDR1 and CDR2: LNHDA and SQIVND (reference sequence). The junction had 8 bases not matched to a gene; V was cut back by 5 bases and J by 6 bases. In regard to this clone: Its matching antigen is unknown.

General study findings and limits: Before treatment, TCR diversity in newly diagnosed patients was reportedly lower than in healthy donors.

The time point was: newly diagnosed, previously untreated cHL patient sample. CD4+ T cells were purified from thawed PBMCs by magnetic negative selection. Untreated, newly diagnosed classical Hodgkin lymphoma PBMCs served for comparison. Profiling relied on immunoSEQ multiplex PCR, and the TCRdb table lists in-frame clones only, not all of them. The sample has around 31,000 clones, 89% seen once. Sequenced input: CD4+ T cells from blood. This chain joins TRBV19 and TRBJ2-1; 9 nucleotides match TRBD2. This sequence was found in a human donor with classical Hodgkin lymphoma. In DNA, the CDR3 is TGTGCCAGTAGTTTGACCGATAGCGGGAGCAATGAGCAGTTCTTC. It codes for CASSLTDSGSNEQFF.